This T cell receptor beta chain was retrieved from a study of prognosis after radiotherapy for stage I lung cancer. About the study: All of the patients with non-small cell lung cancer, including 7 who had refused surgery, were considered to be medically inoperable.

TCR beta CDR3 amplification from genomic DNA was performed by two-round multiplex PCR. It was primers specific to each TRBV and TRBJ gene that first-round PCR used. A single record per CDR3 protein comes from TCRdb applying MiXCR to the multiplex PCR reads. Among approximately 20,000 distinct CDR3 sequences, around 26% were seen once, and the ten largest hold about 22%. CDR3 length: 14 residues. With V trimmed by 6 bases and J by 2 bases, 5 bases remained unmatched. The germline CDR1 and CDR2 sequences are SGHAT and FQNNGV. The chain links TRBV11-2 to TRBJ2-3, with 7 bases identical to TRBD2. This sequence was found in a donor aged 50 or older with non-small cell lung cancer. The sequenced sample was PBMCs, obtained before or after stereotactic body radiation therapy (not recorded which). The CDR3 region is CASRSAGITDTQYF. The CDR3, as DNA: TGTGCCAGCAGATCAGCGGGGATCACAGATACGCAGTATTTT.